This TCR beta chain is from a study of T cells in Graves' hyperthyroidism and ophthalmopathy. Patients counted as stable if ophthalmopathy did not develop within 18 months. The length of the CDR3 is 13 residues. V dropped 8 bases and J dropped 4 bases, with 14 bases sitting between them. Germline CDR1 and CDR2: SGHNT and YENEEA. Whole-study findings and limits: Blood also showed most of the thyroid clonotypes that were expanded above 0.001.

Regions amplified from RNA transcripts were the TCR beta CDR3 regions. Researchers ran a first-round RT-PCR on the TCR CDR3 using the HTBI primer set. TCRdb redid the calling of the multiplex PCR reads with MiXCR, one entry per CDR3 protein. Among under 250,000 distinct CDR3 sequences, less than 20% were seen once, and the ten largest hold more than 50%. This clonotype was picked up many times. The antigen is unknown. This receptor was taken from a woman aged 45 to 65 with Graves' hyperthyroidism. Material: blood. V and J are TRBV11-3 and TRBJ2-5; maybe TRBD2 (5 bases). The CDR3: CASGRTEAETQYF. The CDR3 bases are TGTGCCAGCGGCCGGACGGAGGCAGAGACCCAGTACTTC.